The T cell receptor (beta chain) under discussion was sequenced for a study of regulatory T cells in long-lasting Graves disease. Time point described: persistent/refractory GD, antithyroid drugs over 5 years with positive TRAb. The TCR library was made from RNA extracted from PBMCs. It was American Thyroid Association guidelines that determined Graves' disease diagnosis. Trimming stripped 0 bases from V and 2 bases from J, with 13 bases between. The germline gives CDR1 SQVTM, CDR2 ANQGSEA. This CDR3 has 15 residues. The authors built TCR beta libraries using iRepertoire HTBI primers and Arm-PCR of CDR3 regions. Per the authors' pipeline: Segment identification across samples yielded 62 TRBV and some 13 TRBJ segments. TCRdb recomputed calls from the multiplex PCR reads with MiXCR, one row per CDR3 protein. None of the V and J calls come from the authors' own analysis; TCRdb made them. The sample has over 350,000 distinct CDR3 sequences; around 21% are singletons.

Concerning this clonotype itself: Antigen: not known.

Study-level results: The researchers studied only peripheral blood, not thyroid tissue. There was favoring of TRBV28, TRBJ1-2 and TRBJ2-5 in persistent disease.

This clonotype was obtained from a female donor with Graves disease. The specimen was peripheral blood mononuclear cells (PBMCs), collected when the disease was refractory, from a patient treated with antithyroid drugs. The genes are TRBV29-1 and TRBJ1-1; D unclear. The CDR3 is CSVEDLQDGNTEAFF. The CDR3 nucleotides are TGCAGCGTTGAAGATCTTCAGGACGGAAACACTGAAGCTTTCTTT.